This T cell receptor (beta chain) was recovered during a study of blood T cell repertoires in COVID-19. Study details: Sites across the United States, Italy and Spain contributed samples from acute and convalescent COVID-19. Sources were T cells, B-cell-depleted T cells, or PBMCs; the material itself was cDNA or gDNA.

This CDR3 spans 17 amino acids. The V end was cut by 1 base, the J end by 4 bases, with 16 bases between. Germline-derived CDR1 and CDR2 are MGHRA and YSYEKL. This clone came up once. In the authors' methods: For nucleated cells, counts were estimated from reference gene primer amplification. Generated by immunoSEQ multiplex PCR, the TCRdb table keeps only in-frame clones and is missing some. The DNA gave D and trimming, while V, J and clone size come from that table. The sample gives roughly 120,000 clones, about 80% of which show up once; 12% is in the top ten. Sequencing was done on a sample of peripheral blood. The chain combines TRBV4-1 with TRBJ1-4, with D unclear. The TCR sequence derives from a woman aged 60-75 years with acute or convalescent COVID-19. The CDR3 DNA reads TGCGCCAGCAGCCAAGTAGATCTCGTACAGTATAATGAAAAACTGTTTTTT. Translation gives CASSQVDLVQYNEKLFF.